These T cell receptor beta chains were read from a single sample in a study of blood T cell repertoires in COVID-19. Sequencing was performed with immunoSEQ multiplex PCR; in TCRdb, only in-frame clones are kept and a portion is missing. The table includes 150,000 or so clones, 65% to 85% detected once. Sequencing input: PBMCs or T cells enriched from blood (not recorded which). The receptor set was obtained from a woman aged 40 to 50 with acute COVID-19. Each CDR3 is given with its conserved first and last residue. The D gene is left open where the match is weak. Only part of the rows carry a size: once, few, many, or a class if the clone is expanded.

>TRBD2|TRBJ2-3|TRBV27|.
CASSALAGVADTQYF
TGTGCCAGCAGCGCACTAGCGGGAGTAGCAGATACGCAGTATTTT
>.|TRBJ1-6|TRBV7-2|.
CASSFARDSALHF
TGTGCCAGCAGCTTCGCCCGGGATTCGGCCCTCCACTTT
>TRBD1|TRBJ2-4|TRBV5-1|.
CASSLDRGRGTKNIQYF
TGCGCCAGCAGCCTTGACAGGGGGAGAGGGACCAAAAACATTCAGTACTTC
>TRBD2|TRBJ2-2|TRBV7-2|.
CASSYAGGSAGELFF
TGTGCCAGCAGCTATGCGGGCGGGAGTGCCGGGGAGCTGTTTTTT
>TRBD2|TRBJ2-3|TRBV30|.
CAWGPGTSGRSDTQYF
TGTGCCTGGGGGCCTGGGACTAGCGGGAGGTCGGATACGCAGTATTTT
>TRBD1|TRBJ1-2|TRBV7-3|.
CASSERTGLVDGYTF
TGTGCCAGCAGCGAACGGACAGGGTTGGTGGATGGCTACACCTTC
>.|TRBJ1-2|TRBV12-3/TRBV12-4|.
CASSQDTNYGYTF
TGTGCCAGCAGTCAAGACACGAACTATGGCTACACCTTC
>.|TRBJ2-1|TRBV30|.
CAWSVSRPRTGPYNEQFF
TGTGCCTGGAGTGTAAGTCGCCCTCGAACAGGTCCCTACAATGAGCAGTTCTTC
>.|TRBJ2-1|TRBV5-1|.
CASSAGGGHNNEQFF
TGCGCCAGCAGCGCCGGCGGCGGGCATAACAATGAGCAGTTCTTC
>.|TRBJ1-6|TRBV6-4|.
CASSANYNSPLHF
TGTGCCAGCAGTGCCAACTATAATTCACCCCTCCACTTT
>.|TRBJ1-2|TRBV11-3|.
CASSLGGGGYTF
TGTGCCAGCAGCTTGGGGGGAGGAGGCTACACCTTC
>TRBD1|TRBJ2-7|TRBV18|.
CASSPRGQGAVEQYF
TGTGCCAGCTCACCAAGGGGACAGGGGGCGGTCGAGCAGTACTTC
>.|TRBJ1-1|TRBV29-1|once
CSVRRGTNTEAFF
TGCAGCGTCCGACGGGGGACGAACACTGAAGCTTTCTTT
>.|TRBJ2-3|TRBV7-9|.
CASNRDSSTDTQYF
TGTGCCAGCAACCGGGACTCCAGCACAGATACGCAGTATTTT
>TRBD1|TRBJ1-2|TRBV29-1|.
CSVRTGGSYGYTF
TGCAGCGTCCGGACAGGGGGTAGCTATGGCTACACCTTC
>TRBD1|TRBJ1-4|TRBV9|.
CASSMGQGRIEKLFF
TGTGCCAGCAGCATGGGACAGGGGCGTATCGAAAAACTGTTTTTT
>TRBD1|TRBJ2-2|TRBV6-1|.
CASSEWGQGTGELFF
TGTGCCAGCAGTGAATGGGGACAGGGCACCGGGGAGCTGTTTTTT
>TRBD1|TRBJ2-5|TRBV2|.
CASSGQGNYQETQYF
TGTGCCAGCAGCGGACAGGGTAACTACCAAGAGACCCAGTACTTC
>.|TRBJ2-7|TRBV6-5|once
CASSYSRSTTYEQYF
TGTGCCAGCAGTTACTCGAGATCTACCACCTACGAGCAGTACTTC
>TRBD1|TRBJ2-7|TRBV14|.
CASSQVGTGYEQYF
TGTGCCAGCAGCCAAGTAGGGACAGGTTACGAGCAGTACTTC
>TRBD1|TRBJ1-6|TRBV6-5|.
CASSQLGQGNSPLHF
TGTGCCAGCAGTCAACTGGGACAGGGGAATTCACCCCTCCACTTT
>.|TRBJ1-2|TRBV29-1|few
CSVEGGEFGYTF
TGCAGCGTTGAGGGGGGGGAATTTGGCTACACCTTC
>.|TRBJ1-1|TRBV6-5|.
CATSFKGSTEAFF
TGTGCCACTAGCTTTAAAGGAAGCACTGAAGCTTTCTTT
>.|TRBJ1-1|TRBV5-5|.
CASSFEGLRNPEAFF
TGTGCCAGCAGCTTTGAGGGACTCCGGAACCCTGAAGCTTTCTTT
>TRBD1|TRBJ2-5|TRBV6-6|.
CASSPDTTGRSGETQYF
TGTGCCAGCAGTCCCGATACGACAGGGCGTTCGGGAGAGACCCAGTACTTC
>.|TRBJ2-5|TRBV6-5|.
CASSYSAVQETQYF
TGTGCCAGCAGTTACTCTGCAGTCCAAGAGACCCAGTACTTC
>TRBD2|TRBJ2-1|TRBV7-3|.
CASSPSGSIYEQFF
TGTGCCAGCAGCCCTAGCGGGAGTATCTATGAGCAGTTCTTC
>.|TRBJ2-7|TRBV3-1/TRBV3-2|.
CASSQGISGAATTEQYF
TGTGCCAGCAGCCAAGGAATATCGGGAGCCGCTACGACCGAGCAGTACTTC
>.|TRBJ1-3|TRBV4-1|.
CASSQLFGVPGTIYF
TGCGCCAGCAGCCAACTTTTTGGGGTTCCGGGGACCATATATTTT
>TRBD2|TRBJ2-7|TRBV19|.
CASSPQTSGRAGQYF
TGTGCCAGTAGTCCCCAGACTAGCGGGAGGGCCGGGCAGTACTTC
>TRBD1|TRBJ1-2|TRBV7-2|.
CASSLAGTDYGYTF
TGTGCCAGCAGCTTAGCCGGGACAGACTATGGCTACACCTTC
>.|TRBJ1-4|TRBV9|.
CASSRGTDNERLFF
TGTGCCAGCAGCCGGGGGACGGATAATGAAAGGCTGTTTTTT
>TRBD2|TRBJ2-3|TRBV14|.
CASSPAGATDTQYF
TGTGCCAGCAGCCCAGCGGGAGCAACGGATACGCAGTATTTT
>.|TRBJ2-3|TRBV30|.
CAWSLGRVRTDTQYF
TGTGCCTGGAGTCTAGGCCGTGTACGGACAGATACGCAGTATTTT
>TRBD2|TRBJ2-1|TRBV6-5|.
CASSGGQSSYNEQFF
TGTGCCAGCTCGGGAGGCCAGAGCTCCTACAATGAGCAGTTCTTC
>.|TRBJ1-1|TRBV18|.
CASSRHKNTEAFF
TGTGCCAGCTCCCGCCACAAGAACACTGAAGCTTTCTTT
>TRBD2|TRBJ2-1|TRBV6-4|.
CASSPGLAGTYEQFF
TGTGCCAGCAGTCCGGGACTAGCGGGTACCTACGAGCAGTTCTTC
>TRBD2|TRBJ2-1|TRBV3-1/TRBV3-2|.
CASSLDLQGLAGGGENNEQFF
TGTGCCAGCAGCCTAGACCTTCAGGGACTAGCGGGAGGTGGGGAAAACAATGAGCAGTTCTTC
>.|TRBJ2-7|TRBV27|.
CAPCFRGGGGSSYEQYF
TGTGCCCCCTGTTTCCGCGGAGGGGGGGGGAGCTCCTACGAGCAGTACTTC
>.|TRBJ2-1|TRBV27|once
CASSPRRTASGDNEQFF
TGTGCCAGCAGTCCCCGACGGACAGCCTCCGGGGACAATGAGCAGTTCTTC
>.|TRBJ1-5|TRBV12-3/TRBV12-4|.
CASRGRSHQPQHF
TGTGCCAGCAGAGGGAGATCTCATCAGCCCCAGCATTTT
>.|TRBJ2-5|TRBV7-2|.
CASSLEASPQETQYF
TGTGCCAGCAGCTTGGAGGCTAGCCCCCAAGAGACCCAGTACTTC
>.|TRBJ1-3|TRBV14|.
CASSGAGTAGNTIYF
TGTGCCAGCAGCGGGGCGGGGACGGCTGGAAACACCATATATTTT
>TRBD1|TRBJ1-2|TRBV3-1/TRBV3-2|.
CASSLRTGVGYTF
TGTGCCAGCAGCCTTAGGACAGGGGTCGGCTACACCTTC
>TRBD1|TRBJ1-1|TRBV6-2/TRBV6-3|.
CASSPWTGATEAFF
TGTGCCAGCAGTCCCTGGACAGGGGCCACTGAAGCTTTCTTT
>TRBD2|TRBJ2-3|TRBV5-4|.
CASSWTSGSSDTQYF
TGTGCCAGTTCGTGGACTAGCGGGAGCTCAGATACGCAGTATTTT
>TRBD2|TRBJ2-1|TRBV3-1/TRBV3-2|many
CASSQVAGGYYNEQFF
TGTGCCAGCAGCCAAGTTGCGGGGGGCTATTACAATGAGCAGTTCTTC
>TRBD1|TRBJ2-5|TRBV6-9|.
CASSRQGQETQYF
TGTGCCAGCAGTCGACAGGGGCAAGAGACCCAGTACTTC
>TRBD1|TRBJ2-7|TRBV11-2|few
CASSSTGGLYEQYF
TGTGCCAGCAGCTCGACAGGGGGCCTCTACGAGCAGTACTTC
>.|TRBJ2-1|TRBV7-8|.
CASSHTYNEQFF
TGTGCCAGCAGCCATACCTACAATGAGCAGTTCTTC
>.|TRBJ1-3|TRBV7-2|.
CASSRKTGDSGNTIYF
TGTGCCAGCAGCCGGAAGACAGGCGACTCTGGAAACACCATATATTTT
>.|TRBJ2-5|TRBV7-9|.
CASSSEGRETQYF
TGTGCCAGCAGCTCAGAGGGCCGGGAGACCCAGTACTTC
>TRBD1|TRBJ2-3|TRBV5-1|.
CASSLIPPTGGDTQYF
TGCGCCAGCAGCTTGATCCCCCCGACAGGGGGGGATACGCAGTATTTT
>TRBD2|TRBJ2-2|TRBV7-3|.
CASSPLAGGPDTGELFF
TGTGCCAGCAGCCCATTAGCGGGAGGGCCTGACACCGGGGAGCTGTTTTTT
>.|TRBJ2-4|TRBV6-5|.
CASTKDSPDIQYF
TGTGCCAGCACCAAGGACAGCCCGGACATTCAGTACTTC
>TRBD1|TRBJ1-1|TRBV2|.
CASRLDRSNTEAFF
TGTGCCAGCAGATTGGACAGGTCGAACACTGAAGCTTTCTTT
>TRBD1|TRBJ1-2|TRBV14|.
CASSRDRVYGYTF
TGTGCCAGCAGCCGGGACAGAGTTTATGGCTACACCTTC
>.|TRBJ1-2|TRBV6-5|.
CASRPRRVDHGYTF
TGTGCCAGCAGACCAAGGAGGGTCGATCATGGCTACACCTTC
>.|TRBJ1-3|TRBV28|.
CASSLGGSGNTIYF
TGTGCCAGCAGTTTGGGGGGCTCTGGAAACACCATATATTTT